These T cell receptor beta chains were read from a single sample in a study of early T cells in non-severe SARS-CoV-2 infection. Using its own MiXCR run on the 5' RACE reads, TCRdb lists one record per CDR3 protein. The sample carries tens of thousands of distinct CDR3 sequences, roughly a tenth recorded once. What was sequenced was whole blood. These receptors were collected from an adult who was a healthcare worker with PCR-confirmed SARS-CoV-2 infection or an uninfected control (not recorded which). Both conserved end residues are part of each CDR3. The D gene is left open where the match is weak. A row's size may be missing; if present it is once, few, many or a size class.

j_call: TRBJ2-7
d_call: TRBD1
v_call: TRBV10-3
clone_size: few
cdr3_nt: TGTGCCATCAGGGACAGGAATACTCGAGGCGAGCAGTACTTC
cdr3_aa: CAIRDRNTRGEQYF

j_call: TRBJ2-2
d_call: NA
v_call: TRBV19
clone_size: few
cdr3_nt: TGTGCCAGTAGTAGACAGGTGAACACCGGGGAGCTGTTTTTT
cdr3_aa: CASSRQVNTGELFF

j_call: TRBJ1-4
d_call: NA
v_call: TRBV20-1
clone_size: few
cdr3_nt: TGCAGTGCTATGGACAGTGCTAATGAAAAACTGTTTTTT
cdr3_aa: CSAMDSANEKLFF

j_call: TRBJ2-6
d_call: TRBD1
v_call: TRBV11-2
clone_size: NA
cdr3_nt: TGTGCCAGCAGCTTTCCAGGGGGTTCCGGGGCCAACGTCCTGACTTTC
cdr3_aa: CASSFPGGSGANVLTF

j_call: TRBJ1-1
d_call: NA
v_call: TRBV10-2
clone_size: NA
cdr3_nt: TGCGCCAGCAGTGATCGGGATGGCCTCAGGAACACTGAAGCTTTCTTT
cdr3_aa: CASSDRDGLRNTEAFF

j_call: TRBJ2-7
d_call: NA
v_call: TRBV7-2
clone_size: NA
cdr3_nt: TGTGCCAGCAGCCCCGGACTGTTCGAGCAGTACTTC
cdr3_aa: CASSPGLFEQYF

j_call: TRBJ1-4
d_call: TRBD1
v_call: TRBV7-4
clone_size: many
cdr3_nt: TGTGCCAGCAGCTTAAGGGACAGCCTTAATGAAAAACTGTTTTTT
cdr3_aa: CASSLRDSLNEKLFF

j_call: TRBJ2-1
d_call: NA
v_call: TRBV7-9
clone_size: many
cdr3_nt: TGTGCCAGCAGCTTCAGGCGGTTGCCCTACAATGAGCAGTTCTTC
cdr3_aa: CASSFRRLPYNEQFF

j_call: TRBJ2-3
d_call: TRBD2
v_call: TRBV11-3
clone_size: few
cdr3_nt: TGTGCCAGCAGCTTAGGAACTAGCGGGCCCACAGATACGCAGTATTTT
cdr3_aa: CASSLGTSGPTDTQYF

j_call: TRBJ1-4
d_call: NA
v_call: TRBV10-3
clone_size: many
cdr3_nt: TGTGCCATCAGTGGCGGACCCCTTGAAAAACTGTTTTTT
cdr3_aa: CAISGGPLEKLFF

j_call: TRBJ1-4
d_call: NA
v_call: TRBV4-2
clone_size: NA
cdr3_nt: TGTGCCAGCCGCATGACAGCAACTAATGAAAAACTGTTTTTT
cdr3_aa: CASRMTATNEKLFF

j_call: TRBJ1-5
d_call: NA
v_call: TRBV5-6
clone_size: NA
cdr3_nt: TGTGCCAGCAGCTTGGACAGGGCAGTCAATCAGCCCCAGCATTTT
cdr3_aa: CASSLDRAVNQPQHF

j_call: TRBJ2-2
d_call: TRBD2
v_call: TRBV7-2
clone_size: many
cdr3_nt: TGTGCCAGCAGCTTAGGACTAGCGGTCACCGGGGAGCTGTTTTTT
cdr3_aa: CASSLGLAVTGELFF

j_call: TRBJ2-2
d_call: TRBD2
v_call: TRBV3-1
clone_size: many
cdr3_nt: TGTGCCTCCAAAAGCGGGACCGTCGGGGAGCTGTTTTTT
cdr3_aa: CASKSGTVGELFF

j_call: TRBJ2-1
d_call: NA
v_call: TRBV5-4
clone_size: NA
cdr3_nt: TGTGCCAGCAGCCTAGGCGGATTCCCTAATGAGCAGTTCTTC
cdr3_aa: CASSLGGFPNEQFF

j_call: TRBJ1-3
d_call: NA
v_call: TRBV7-9
clone_size: many
cdr3_nt: TGTGCCAGCAGCTTTTCGGGATCCCTCTCTACTGGAAACACCATATATTTT
cdr3_aa: CASSFSGSLSTGNTIYF

j_call: TRBJ2-1
d_call: TRBD1
v_call: TRBV10-3
clone_size: many
cdr3_nt: TGTGCCATGGACAGGGGGCAGGGAAGCGATGAGCAGTTCTTC
cdr3_aa: CAMDRGQGSDEQFF

j_call: TRBJ2-3
d_call: NA
v_call: TRBV20-1
clone_size: many
cdr3_nt: TGCAGTGCCCATCTGGGGGGAGTCCCCTTCGGGCAGTATTTT
cdr3_aa: CSAHLGGVPFGQYF

j_call: TRBJ1-6
d_call: NA
v_call: TRBV7-9
clone_size: many
cdr3_nt: TGTGCCAGCAGCATAGCAGGCTCTGATTCACCCCTCCACTTT
cdr3_aa: CASSIAGSDSPLHF

j_call: TRBJ1-5
d_call: NA
v_call: TRBV5-1
clone_size: NA
cdr3_nt: TGCGCCAGCAGCTTGGGGGGGAATAGCAATCAGCCCCAGCATTTT
cdr3_aa: CASSLGGNSNQPQHF

j_call: TRBJ1-6
d_call: TRBD1
v_call: TRBV7-8
clone_size: NA
cdr3_nt: TGTGCCAGCAGCCCTCCGGGACAGTATAATTCACCCCTCCACTTT
cdr3_aa: CASSPPGQYNSPLHF

j_call: TRBJ1-2
d_call: TRBD1
v_call: TRBV20-1
clone_size: NA
cdr3_nt: TGCAGTGCTAGGCCCGGACAGGGGGCGCACGGCTACACCTTC
cdr3_aa: CSARPGQGAHGYTF

j_call: TRBJ2-1
d_call: TRBD1
v_call: TRBV5-1
clone_size: NA
cdr3_nt: TGCGCCAGCAGTTCCGGGACAGGGGATTACAATGAGCAGTTCTTC
cdr3_aa: CASSSGTGDYNEQFF

j_call: TRBJ2-2
d_call: NA
v_call: TRBV7-6
clone_size: many
cdr3_nt: TGTGCCAGCAGCCCCCTTGGGGGACTGAACACCGGGGAGCTGTTTTTT
cdr3_aa: CASSPLGGLNTGELFF

j_call: TRBJ2-5
d_call: NA
v_call: TRBV7-9
clone_size: NA
cdr3_nt: TGTGTCAGCAGCTTCCTGAACGGGAGTCCCCACCAAGAGACCCAGTACTTC
cdr3_aa: CVSSFLNGSPHQETQYF

j_call: TRBJ1-1
d_call: TRBD1
v_call: TRBV6-6
clone_size: NA
cdr3_nt: TGTGCCAGCAGCAGTACCGGGACAGGGGGTCGGAACACTGAAGCTTTCTTT
cdr3_aa: CASSSTGTGGRNTEAFF

j_call: TRBJ2-3
d_call: NA
v_call: TRBV11-2
clone_size: NA
cdr3_nt: TGTGCCAGCAGCCCGACCGACGGAGGCCTCACAGATACGCAGTATTTT
cdr3_aa: CASSPTDGGLTDTQYF

j_call: TRBJ2-1
d_call: TRBD2
v_call: TRBV11-3
clone_size: many
cdr3_nt: TGTGCCAGCAGCCGATTGAGCGGGAGGGCCAGTGAGCAGTTCTTC
cdr3_aa: CASSRLSGRASEQFF

j_call: TRBJ2-6
d_call: NA
v_call: TRBV6-2/TRBV6-3
clone_size: many
cdr3_nt: TGTGCGACATCTGGGGCCAACGTCCTGACTTTC
cdr3_aa: CATSGANVLTF

j_call: TRBJ2-2
d_call: NA
v_call: TRBV12-5
clone_size: few
cdr3_nt: TGTGCTAGTAGCCCCCCTATTTCTGGCACCGGGGAGCTGTTTTTT
cdr3_aa: CASSPPISGTGELFF

j_call: TRBJ2-1
d_call: TRBD2
v_call: TRBV18
clone_size: few
cdr3_nt: TGTGCCAGCTCCCAAGTCCGGGCTAGCGGGACCTATGAGCAGTTCTTC
cdr3_aa: CASSQVRASGTYEQFF

j_call: TRBJ1-2
d_call: NA
v_call: TRBV13
clone_size: many
cdr3_nt: TGTGCCAGCAGCTCAACAACAGACAATCCGCTACCCTATGGCTACACCTTC
cdr3_aa: CASSSTTDNPLPYGYTF

j_call: TRBJ2-7
d_call: NA
v_call: TRBV27
clone_size: NA
cdr3_nt: TGTGCCAGCAGTCCCACTGAGGGCCCGGGCGAGCAGTACTTC
cdr3_aa: CASSPTEGPGEQYF

j_call: TRBJ2-1
d_call: NA
v_call: TRBV4-2
clone_size: few
cdr3_nt: TGTGCCAGCAGCCTAAATACAGACAAGCAGTTCTTC
cdr3_aa: CASSLNTDKQFF

j_call: TRBJ1-3
d_call: NA
v_call: TRBV12-3/TRBV12-4
clone_size: few
cdr3_nt: TGTGCCAGCAGTTTAGGGCCTCTCTATAGCCCTGGAAACACCATATATTTT
cdr3_aa: CASSLGPLYSPGNTIYF

j_call: TRBJ2-1
d_call: TRBD2
v_call: TRBV7-3
clone_size: few
cdr3_nt: TGTGCCAGCAGCCCACTAGCGGGGAGTCGGGATGAGCAGTTCTTC
cdr3_aa: CASSPLAGSRDEQFF

j_call: TRBJ2-7
d_call: TRBD1
v_call: TRBV5-6
clone_size: NA
cdr3_nt: TGTGCCAGCAGCAGGGACAGGGGGCGGTTCGGGCAGTACTTC
cdr3_aa: CASSRDRGRFGQYF

j_call: TRBJ2-3
d_call: TRBD2
v_call: TRBV11-2
clone_size: NA
cdr3_nt: TGTGCCAGCACCAGCGGGGTGTGGGCAGATACGCAGTATTTT
cdr3_aa: CASTSGVWADTQYF

j_call: TRBJ2-7
d_call: NA
v_call: TRBV6-4
clone_size: many
cdr3_nt: TGTGCCAGCAGCGAAGGCTCGGGGTCCTACGAGCAGTACTTC
cdr3_aa: CASSEGSGSYEQYF

j_call: TRBJ2-1
d_call: TRBD1
v_call: TRBV24-1
clone_size: NA
cdr3_nt: TGTGCCACCAGTGACCTACAAGCAGGGGGTGAGCAGTTCTTC
cdr3_aa: CATSDLQAGGEQFF

j_call: TRBJ2-2
d_call: NA
v_call: TRBV20-1
clone_size: NA
cdr3_nt: TGCAGTGCCCACGACCCGAACACCGGGGAGCTGTTTTTT
cdr3_aa: CSAHDPNTGELFF

j_call: TRBJ1-5
d_call: TRBD1
v_call: TRBV20-1
clone_size: NA
cdr3_nt: TGCAGTGCGGGGGACAGGGAGCCCCAGCATTTT
cdr3_aa: CSAGDREPQHF

j_call: TRBJ2-1
d_call: TRBD2
v_call: TRBV20-1
clone_size: many
cdr3_nt: TGCAGTGCTAGAGGACTAGCGGGAGTGGTTAGGTCCTACAATGAGCAGTTCTTC
cdr3_aa: CSARGLAGVVRSYNEQFF

j_call: TRBJ2-1
d_call: TRBD2
v_call: TRBV20-1
clone_size: NA
cdr3_nt: TGCAGTGCTAGAGATCGTTTTAGCGGGAGGGGTGAGCAGTTCTTC
cdr3_aa: CSARDRFSGRGEQFF

j_call: TRBJ1-1
d_call: NA
v_call: TRBV4-1
clone_size: few
cdr3_nt: TGCGCCAGCAGCCAAGAGCTGATAGGACAGCATATTGCCCCTGAAGCTTTCTTT
cdr3_aa: CASSQELIGQHIAPEAFF

j_call: TRBJ2-5
d_call: NA
v_call: TRBV27
clone_size: NA
cdr3_nt: TGTGCCAGCAGTTCATCCCACCCTCTCCAAGAGACCCAGTACTTC
cdr3_aa: CASSSSHPLQETQYF

j_call: TRBJ2-1
d_call: TRBD2
v_call: TRBV6-5
clone_size: few
cdr3_nt: TGTGCCAGCAGTCAGATAGCGGGAGGGCCCGATGAGCAGTTCTTC
cdr3_aa: CASSQIAGGPDEQFF

j_call: TRBJ2-5
d_call: NA
v_call: TRBV7-9
clone_size: few
cdr3_nt: TGTGCCAGCAGCCAACCAGGAGGAGAGACCCAGTACTTC
cdr3_aa: CASSQPGGETQYF

j_call: TRBJ1-2
d_call: NA
v_call: TRBV7-9
clone_size: few
cdr3_nt: TGTGCCAGCAGCTTAGGGGGGGTCTATGGCTACACCTTC
cdr3_aa: CASSLGGVYGYTF

j_call: TRBJ2-7
d_call: TRBD2
v_call: TRBV20-1
clone_size: few
cdr3_nt: TGCAGTGCCCGAGGGACTAGCGGGCATTCCTACGAGCAGTACTTC
cdr3_aa: CSARGTSGHSYEQYF

j_call: TRBJ2-3
d_call: TRBD2
v_call: TRBV6-5
clone_size: many
cdr3_nt: TGTGCCAGCAGTCGGAGCGGGAGGAGCACAGATACGCAGTATTTT
cdr3_aa: CASSRSGRSTDTQYF

j_call: TRBJ2-7
d_call: NA
v_call: TRBV11-2
clone_size: few
cdr3_nt: TGTGCCAGCAGCTTAGGAACAGCTCTATTCTACGAGCAGTACTTC
cdr3_aa: CASSLGTALFYEQYF

j_call: TRBJ1-1
d_call: NA
v_call: TRBV10-1
clone_size: NA
cdr3_nt: TGCGCCAGCAGTGAAGCGGGAGAAAGCACTGAAGCTTTCTTT
cdr3_aa: CASSEAGESTEAFF